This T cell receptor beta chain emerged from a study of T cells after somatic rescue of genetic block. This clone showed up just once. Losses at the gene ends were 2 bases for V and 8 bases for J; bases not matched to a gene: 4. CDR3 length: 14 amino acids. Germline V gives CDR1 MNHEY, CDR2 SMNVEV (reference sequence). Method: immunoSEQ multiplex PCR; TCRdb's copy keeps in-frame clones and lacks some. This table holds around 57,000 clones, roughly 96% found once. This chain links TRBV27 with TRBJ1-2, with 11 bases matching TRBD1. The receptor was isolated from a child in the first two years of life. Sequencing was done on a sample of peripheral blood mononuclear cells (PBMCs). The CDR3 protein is CASSLGQGARGYTF. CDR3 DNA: TGTGCCAGCAGTTTAGGACAGGGGGCAAGGGGCTACACCTTC.